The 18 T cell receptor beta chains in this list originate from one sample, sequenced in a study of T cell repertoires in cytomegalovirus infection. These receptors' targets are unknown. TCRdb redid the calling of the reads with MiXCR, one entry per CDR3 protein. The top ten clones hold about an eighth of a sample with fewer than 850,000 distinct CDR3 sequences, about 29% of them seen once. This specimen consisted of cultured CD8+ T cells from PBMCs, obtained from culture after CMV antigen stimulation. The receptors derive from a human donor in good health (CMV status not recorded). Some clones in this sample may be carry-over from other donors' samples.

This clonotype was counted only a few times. The CDR3 loop is CASSFPGYEQFF. The CDR3 nucleotides are TGTGCCAGCAGCTTCCCGGGCTATGAGCAGTTCTTC. V gene TRBV7-3 combines with J gene TRBJ2-1; no firm D call. Trimming stripped 3 bases from V and 8 bases from J, with 8 bases between. Germline lookup yields CDR1 SGHTA and CDR2 FQGTGA. There are 12 residues in the CDR3.

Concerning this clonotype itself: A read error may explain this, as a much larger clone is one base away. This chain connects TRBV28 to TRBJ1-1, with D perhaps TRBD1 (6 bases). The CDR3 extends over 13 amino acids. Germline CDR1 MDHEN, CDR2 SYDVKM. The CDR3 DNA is TGTGCCGGCAGGGAGACAGGGAACACTGAAGCTTTCTTT. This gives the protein CAGRETGNTEAFF.

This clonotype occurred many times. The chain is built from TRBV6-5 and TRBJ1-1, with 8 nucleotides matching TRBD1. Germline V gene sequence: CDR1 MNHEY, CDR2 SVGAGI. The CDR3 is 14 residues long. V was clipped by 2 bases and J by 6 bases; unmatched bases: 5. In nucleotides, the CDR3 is TGTGCCAGCAGTTACACTCAGGGGGCGCCTGAAGCTTTCTTT. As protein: CASSYTQGAPEAFF.

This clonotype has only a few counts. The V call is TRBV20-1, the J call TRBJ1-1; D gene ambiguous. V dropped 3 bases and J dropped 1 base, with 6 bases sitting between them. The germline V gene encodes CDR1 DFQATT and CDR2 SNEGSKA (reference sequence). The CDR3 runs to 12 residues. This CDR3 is CSASDGNTEAFF. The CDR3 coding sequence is TGCAGTGCTAGCGACGGGAACACTGAAGCTTTCTTT.

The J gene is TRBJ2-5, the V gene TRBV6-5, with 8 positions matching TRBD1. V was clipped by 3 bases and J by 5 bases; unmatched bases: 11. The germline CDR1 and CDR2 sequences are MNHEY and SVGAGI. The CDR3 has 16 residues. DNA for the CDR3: TGTGCCAGCAGTTATGGGCCCAGGGGGCTGGGGGAGACCCAGTACTTC. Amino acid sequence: CASSYGPRGLGETQYF.

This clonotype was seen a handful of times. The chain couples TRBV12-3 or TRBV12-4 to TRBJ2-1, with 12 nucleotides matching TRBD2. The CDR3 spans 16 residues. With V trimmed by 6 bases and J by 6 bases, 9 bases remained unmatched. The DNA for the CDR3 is TGTGCCAGCAGCCCATCTAGCGGGGGGGCACGCAATGAGCAGTTCTTC. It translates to CASSPSSGGARNEQFF.

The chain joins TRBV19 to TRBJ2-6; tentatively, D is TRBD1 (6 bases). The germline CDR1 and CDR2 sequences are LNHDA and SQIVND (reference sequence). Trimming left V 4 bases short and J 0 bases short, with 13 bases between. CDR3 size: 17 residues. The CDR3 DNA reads TGTGCCAGTAGTAGTGGACAGTCTCGCTCTGGGGCCAACGTCCTGACTTTC. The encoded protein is CASSSGQSRSGANVLTF.

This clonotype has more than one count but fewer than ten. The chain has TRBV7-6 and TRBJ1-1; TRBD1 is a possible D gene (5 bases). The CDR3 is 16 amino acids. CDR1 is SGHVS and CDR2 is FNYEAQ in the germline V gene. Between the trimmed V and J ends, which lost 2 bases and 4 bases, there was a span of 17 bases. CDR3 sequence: CASSLRRAGPTTEAFF. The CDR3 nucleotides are TGTGCCAGCAGCTTAAGGAGGGCAGGGCCAACCACTGAAGCTTTCTTT.

CDR3 nucleotides: TGCAGTGCTCCGGACGGCGACTCCTACAATGAGCAGTTCTTC. Protein sequence: CSAPDGDSYNEQFF. V usage is TRBV20-1 and J usage is TRBJ2-1; D remains ambiguous. The germline V and J ends were trimmed by 5 bases and 0 bases, with 11 bases remaining between them. The CDR3 runs to 14 residues. The germline gives CDR1 DFQATT, CDR2 SNEGSKA (reference sequence).

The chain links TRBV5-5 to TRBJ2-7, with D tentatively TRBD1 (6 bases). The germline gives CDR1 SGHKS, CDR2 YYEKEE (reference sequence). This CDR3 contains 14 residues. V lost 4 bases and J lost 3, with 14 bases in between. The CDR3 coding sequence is TGTGCCAGCAGCAAGACAGGAGACCACTACGAGCAGTACTTC. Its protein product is CASSKTGDHYEQYF.

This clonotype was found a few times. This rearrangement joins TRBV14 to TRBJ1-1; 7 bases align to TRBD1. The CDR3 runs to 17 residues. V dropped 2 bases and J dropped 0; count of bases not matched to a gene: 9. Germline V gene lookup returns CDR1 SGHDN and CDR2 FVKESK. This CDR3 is CASSQSVMDRLNTEAFF. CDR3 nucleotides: TGTGCCAGCAGCCAAAGCGTTATGGACAGGTTGAACACTGAAGCTTTCTTT.

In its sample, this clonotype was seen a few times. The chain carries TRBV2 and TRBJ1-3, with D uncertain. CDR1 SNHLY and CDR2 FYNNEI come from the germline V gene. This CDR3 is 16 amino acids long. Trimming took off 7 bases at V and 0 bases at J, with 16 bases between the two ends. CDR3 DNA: TGTGCCAGCACCCCCCCGGGGAGTTCCTCTGGAAACACCATATATTTT. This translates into CASTPPGSSSGNTIYF. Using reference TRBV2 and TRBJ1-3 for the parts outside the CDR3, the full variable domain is EPEVTQTPSHQVTQMGQEVILRCVPISNHLYFYWYRQILGQKVEFLVSFYNNEISEKSEIFDDQFSVERPDGSNFTLKIRSTKLEDSAMYFCASTPPGSSSGNTIYFGEGSWLTVV.

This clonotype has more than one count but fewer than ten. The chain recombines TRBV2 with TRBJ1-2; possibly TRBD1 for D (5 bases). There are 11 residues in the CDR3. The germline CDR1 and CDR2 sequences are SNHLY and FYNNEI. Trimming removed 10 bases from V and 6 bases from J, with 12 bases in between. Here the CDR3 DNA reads TGTGCCACTTACAGGTCTCATGGCTACACCTTC. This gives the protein CATYRSHGYTF.

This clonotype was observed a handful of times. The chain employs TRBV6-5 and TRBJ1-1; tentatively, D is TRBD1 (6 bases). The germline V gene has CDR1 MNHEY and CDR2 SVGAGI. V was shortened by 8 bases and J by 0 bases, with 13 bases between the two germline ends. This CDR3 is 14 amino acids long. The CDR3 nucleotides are TGTGCCAGCCATAGGGGGGTCTTGAACACTGAAGCTTTCTTT. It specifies CASHRGVLNTEAFF.

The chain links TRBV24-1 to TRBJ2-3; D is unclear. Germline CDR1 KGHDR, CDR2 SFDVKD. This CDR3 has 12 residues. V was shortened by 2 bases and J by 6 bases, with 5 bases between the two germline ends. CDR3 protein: CATSDSGDTQYF. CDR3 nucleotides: TGTGCCACCAGTGATTCAGGCGATACGCAGTATTTT.

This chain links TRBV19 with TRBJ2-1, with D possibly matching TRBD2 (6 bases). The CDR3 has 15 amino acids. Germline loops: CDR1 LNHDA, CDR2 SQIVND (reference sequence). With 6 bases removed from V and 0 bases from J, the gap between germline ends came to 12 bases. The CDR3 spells CASRIRDSSYNEQFF. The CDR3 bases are TGTGCCAGTAGAATCCGGGACTCCTCCTACAATGAGCAGTTCTTC.

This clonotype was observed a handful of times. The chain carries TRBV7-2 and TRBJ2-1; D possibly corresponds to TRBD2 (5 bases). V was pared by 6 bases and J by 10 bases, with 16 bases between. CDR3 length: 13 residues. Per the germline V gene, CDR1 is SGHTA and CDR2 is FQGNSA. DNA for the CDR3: TGTGCCAGCAGTTCTACATCTCCGGGGGAGCAGTTCTTC. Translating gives CASSSTSPGEQFF.

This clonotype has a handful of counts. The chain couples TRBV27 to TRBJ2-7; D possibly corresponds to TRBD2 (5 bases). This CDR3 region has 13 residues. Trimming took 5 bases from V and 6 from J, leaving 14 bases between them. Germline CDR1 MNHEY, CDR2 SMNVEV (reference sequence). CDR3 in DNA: TGTGCCAGCAGTCCCATTGTGGGAGTCGAGCAGTACGTC. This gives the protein CASSPIVGVEQYV.